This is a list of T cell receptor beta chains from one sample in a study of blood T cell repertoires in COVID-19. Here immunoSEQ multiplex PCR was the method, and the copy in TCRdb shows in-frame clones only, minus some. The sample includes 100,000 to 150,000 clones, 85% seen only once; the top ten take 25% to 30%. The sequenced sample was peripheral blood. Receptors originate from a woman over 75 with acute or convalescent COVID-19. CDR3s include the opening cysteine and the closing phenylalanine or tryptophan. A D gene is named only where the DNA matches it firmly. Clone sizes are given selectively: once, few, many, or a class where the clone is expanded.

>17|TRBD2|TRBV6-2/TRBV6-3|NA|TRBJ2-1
CASSDGLAGSSYNEQFF
TGTGCCAGCAGCGACGGGCTAGCGGGGAGCTCCTACAATGAGCAGTTCTTC
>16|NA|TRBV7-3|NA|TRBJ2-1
CASSPYRALTYNEQFF
TGTGCCAGCAGCCCATACAGGGCCCTAACCTACAATGAGCAGTTCTTC
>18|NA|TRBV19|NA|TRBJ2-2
CASSLSSVMGIGGGELFF
TGTGCCAGTAGTTTGAGCTCGGTGATGGGGATTGGAGGCGGGGAGCTGTTTTTT
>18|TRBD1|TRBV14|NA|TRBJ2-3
CASSQVLGRQGGSDTQYF
TGTGCCAGCAGCCAAGTCTTAGGCCGACAGGGTGGGTCAGATACGCAGTATTTT
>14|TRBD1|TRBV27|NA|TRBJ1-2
CASKTQGEGYGYTF
TGTGCCAGCAAAACACAGGGGGAGGGTTATGGCTACACCTTC
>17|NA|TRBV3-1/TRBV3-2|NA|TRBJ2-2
CASNWAGILGGTGELFF
TGTGCCAGCAATTGGGCAGGGATCCTCGGGGGCACCGGGGAGCTGTTTTTT
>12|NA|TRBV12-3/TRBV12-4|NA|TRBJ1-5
CASSSGNQPQHF
TGTGCCAGCAGCTCAGGGAATCAGCCCCAGCATTTT
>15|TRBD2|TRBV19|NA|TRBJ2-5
CASSSGGGSWETQYF
TGTGCCAGTAGTAGTGGCGGGGGGTCTTGGGAGACCCAGTACTTC
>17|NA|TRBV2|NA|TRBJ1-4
CASSGGAGPSTNEKLFF
TGTGCCAGCAGTGGCGGGGCAGGGCCCTCAACTAATGAAAAACTGTTTTTT
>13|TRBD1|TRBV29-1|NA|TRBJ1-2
CSVRPGTGSGYTF
TGCAGCGTTCGTCCCGGGACAGGGTCCGGCTACACCTTC
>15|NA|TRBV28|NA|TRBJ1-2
CASNLIGAGSYGYTF
TGTGCCAGCAACCTTATAGGAGCAGGGTCATATGGCTACACCTTC
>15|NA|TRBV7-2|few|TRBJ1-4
CASSLAGAGGEKLFF
TGTGCCAGCAGCTTAGCCGGGGCGGGGGGTGAAAAACTGTTTTTT
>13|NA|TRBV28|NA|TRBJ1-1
CASSLPPDREAFF
TGTGCCAGCAGTCTCCCCCCCGACAGAGAAGCTTTCTTT
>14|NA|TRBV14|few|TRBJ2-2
CASSQVSDTGELFF
TGTGCCAGCAGCCAAGTAAGCGACACCGGGGAGCTGTTTTTT
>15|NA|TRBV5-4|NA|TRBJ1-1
CASSRLDFLNTEAFF
TGTGCCAGCAGCCGCCTGGACTTTCTGAACACTGAAGCTTTCTTT
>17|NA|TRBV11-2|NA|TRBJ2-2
CASSSKKGGYDTGELFF
TGTGCCAGCAGCTCAAAGAAAGGGGGATATGACACCGGGGAGCTGTTTTTT
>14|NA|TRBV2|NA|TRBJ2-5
CASSGGGAQETQYF
TGTGCCAGCAGTGGCGGGGGCGCTCAAGAGACCCAGTACTTC
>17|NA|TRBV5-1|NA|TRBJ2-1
CASSPGPAGAAYNEQFF
TGCGCCAGCAGCCCCGGCCCCGCAGGGGCTGCCTACAATGAGCAGTTCTTC
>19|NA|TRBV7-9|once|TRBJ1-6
CASSTLGGQASSYNSPLHF
TGTGCCAGCAGCACTCTCGGGGGTCAGGCGAGCTCCTATAATTCACCCCTCCACTTT
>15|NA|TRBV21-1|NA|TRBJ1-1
CASSNRPSRNTEAFF
TGTGCCAGCAGCAACAGGCCGAGCAGAAACACTGAAGCTTTCTTT
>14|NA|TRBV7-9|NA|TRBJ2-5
CASSLGANGETQYF
TGTGCCAGCAGCTTAGGGGCGAATGGGGAGACCCAGTACTTC
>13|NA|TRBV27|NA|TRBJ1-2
CASSLGRNYGYTF
TGTGCCAGCAGTTTAGGCAGGAACTATGGCTACACCTTC
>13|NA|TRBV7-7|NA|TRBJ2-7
CASSPDRKGEQYF
TGTGCCAGCAGCCCAGACAGAAAGGGCGAGCAGTACTTC
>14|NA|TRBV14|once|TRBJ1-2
CASSQQGDGYGYTF
TGTGCCAGCAGCCAACAGGGTGATGGGTATGGCTACACCTTC
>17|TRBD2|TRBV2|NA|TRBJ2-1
CASSAGAGGPSYNEQFF
TGTGCCAGCAGTGCGGGGGCGGGGGGGCCCTCCTACAATGAGCAGTTCTTC
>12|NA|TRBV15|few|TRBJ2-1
CATSKAGNEQFF
TGTGCCACCAGCAAAGCCGGCAATGAGCAGTTCTTC
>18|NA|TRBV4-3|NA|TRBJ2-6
CASSQDRAGAGGANVLTF
TGCGCCAGCAGCCAAGATCGCGCAGGCGCCGGTGGGGCCAACGTCCTGACTTTC
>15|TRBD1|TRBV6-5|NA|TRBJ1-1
CASSRTGRRGTEAFF
TGTGCCAGCAGTCGGACAGGGCGTCGTGGCACTGAAGCTTTCTTT
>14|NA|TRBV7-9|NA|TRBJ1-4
CASRLDSNNEKLFF
TGTGCCAGCAGACTCGACAGTAACAATGAAAAACTGTTTTTT
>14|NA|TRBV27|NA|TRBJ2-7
CASSLAGTPYEQYF
TGTGCCAGCAGTTTAGCCGGGACTCCCTACGAGCAGTACTTC
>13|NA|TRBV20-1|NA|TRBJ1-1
CSACEKRCTEAFF
TGCAGTGCTTGTGAGAAGAGGTGCACTGAAGCTTTCTTT
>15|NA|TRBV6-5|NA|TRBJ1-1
CASSYSIQGDTEAFF
TGTGCCAGCAGTTACTCGATCCAGGGCGACACTGAAGCTTTCTTT
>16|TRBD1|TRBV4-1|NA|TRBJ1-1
CASSQRTGPVGAEAFF
TGCGCCAGCAGCCAGAGGACAGGCCCCGTAGGAGCTGAAGCTTTCTTT
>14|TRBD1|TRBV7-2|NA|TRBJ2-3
CASSLAPYRGVGYF
TGTGCCAGCAGCTTAGCGCCCTACAGGGGAGTAGGGTATTTT
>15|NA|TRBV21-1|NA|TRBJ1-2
CASSFRQGENYGYTF
TGTGCCAGCAGCTTCCGACAGGGTGAGAACTATGGCTACACCTTC